This TCR beta chain was sequenced for a study of blood T cell repertoires in COVID-19. Study-wide context: Collection of acute and convalescent COVID-19 samples took place in the United States, Italy and Spain.

Clones were read by immunoSEQ multiplex PCR, and TCRdb kept only the in-frame ones, dropping some. Among roughly 280,000 clones listed, approximately 85% were seen once. The clonotype comes from a woman aged 70-85 years with acute or convalescent COVID-19. The sample was peripheral blood.

CDR3 coding DNA: TGTGCTAGTGGCCCAGGAAACTCTGGAAACACCATATATTTT. Protein sequence: CASGPGNSGNTIYF. V is TRBV12-5 and J is TRBJ1-3, with unresolved D. Germline CDR1 reads LGHNT; CDR2 reads FRNRAP. The CDR3 is made up of 14 amino acids. Trimming shortened V by 6 bases and J by 0 bases, and 9 bases separated the two germline ends.